The TCR beta chain under discussion was sequenced for a study of control samples from healthy donors and cancer patients. Assay: immunoSEQ multiplex PCR; the TCRdb copy retains only in-frame clones and omits some. This listing includes about 190,000 clones. With 2 bases clipped from V and 2 bases from J, the junction kept 11 bases outside the gene matches. The CDR3 has 18 amino acids. Looked up from germline, CDR1 is MNHEY and CDR2 is SVGEGT. The chain is built from TRBV6-2 or TRBV6-3 and TRBJ2-3; 9 bases match TRBD2. The clonotype originates from a woman aged 25 to 45 in good health. Sequencing used blood. Here the CDR3 DNA reads TGTGCCAGCAGTTACATTAGCGGGGGCTTCCTCTTCACAGATACGCAGTATTTT. Residues: CASSYISGGFLFTDTQYF.